The 8 T cell receptor beta chains below come from one sample, sequenced in a study of T cell changes during pregnancy in multiple sclerosis. Generated by immunoSEQ multiplex PCR, the TCRdb table keeps only in-frame clones and is missing some. The sample includes about 38,000 clones, roughly 89% seen only once; the top ten take over 5%. The sample in question was CD8+ T cells from peripheral blood mononuclear cells, obtained in the second trimester of pregnancy. These receptors all stem from a female donor with multiple sclerosis, enrolled in a pregnancy study.

This chain links TRBV27 with TRBJ2-3; D not certain. This CDR3 comprises 14 residues. The germline CDR1 and CDR2 sequences are MNHEY and SMNVEV (reference sequence). Trimming left V 6 bases short and J 0 bases short, with 10 bases between. This CDR3 is CASRELGSTDTQYF. The CDR3 DNA is TGTGCCAGCAGGGAGCTCGGGAGCACAGATACGCAGTATTTT.

The V call is TRBV7-6, the J call TRBJ2-5; the match to TRBD2 covers 7 bases. J lost 5 bases, V lost 4 bases, and 4 bases had no gene match. CDR1 is SGHVS and CDR2 is FNYEAQ in the germline V gene. The CDR3 consists of 13 residues. DNA for the CDR3: TGTGCCAGCAGCTCGCGGGGGATCGAGACCCAGTACTTC. Residues: CASSSRGIETQYF. The full variable domain, in which reference TRBV7-6 and TRBJ2-5 provide the parts outside the CDR3, is GAGVSQSPRYKVTKRGQDVALRCDPISGHVSLYWYRQALGQGPEFLTYFNYEAQQDKSGLPNDRFSAERPEGSISTLTIQRTEQRDSAMYRCASSSRGIETQYFGPGTRLLVL.

Concerning this clone itself: An end of the junction differs from the germline gene, which may be a read error. CDR3 nucleotide sequence: TGTGCCACCAGTCGGGGGGGGGCGTATGGCTACACCTTC. As protein: CATSRGGAYGYTF. The genes are TRBV6-5 and TRBJ1-2, with a tentative D call TRBD1 (6 bases). Germline CDR1 MNHEY, CDR2 SVGAGI. CDR3 length: 13 residues.

This chain connects TRBV27 to TRBJ1-4; 9 bases fit TRBD1. Germline values: CDR1 MNHEY, CDR2 SMNVEV (reference sequence). V dropped 3 bases and J dropped 7; count of bases not matched to a gene: 3. The CDR3 has 14 residues. CDR3 coding DNA: TGTGCCAGCAGTTTGGGACAGGGAGGTGAAAAACTGTTTTTT. The encoded protein is CASSLGQGGEKLFF.

This rearrangement joins TRBV5-8 to TRBJ2-3; 8 bases are a match to TRBD2. V gave up 2 bases and J gave up 5 bases; unmatched junction bases: 7. The CDR3 consists of 15 residues. The V gene's germline CDR1 is SGHTS and CDR2 YDEGEE. The CDR3 DNA reads as TGTGCCAGCAGCTTCAAGCGGGAGCGGCTAGATACGCAGTATTTT. Residues: CASSFKRERLDTQYF.

The CDR3 is CASSLAGQTYGYTF. In DNA, the CDR3 is TGTGCCAGCAGCTTAGCGGGCCAGACCTATGGCTACACCTTC. This sequence joins TRBV11-1 and TRBJ1-2; D unclear. CDR1 is SGHAT, CDR2 FQDESV, per germline (reference sequence). V lost 0 bases to trimming and J lost 4 bases, with 9 bases between them. This CDR3 is built from 14 residues.

V is TRBV15 and J is TRBJ1-5; D is perhaps TRBD1 (5 bases). Trimming removed 1 base at V and 3 bases at J, with 7 bases between. The CDR3 is 14 amino acids. The germline CDR1 and CDR2 sequences are LNHNV and YYDKDF (reference sequence). In DNA form, the CDR3 reads TGTGCCACCAGCAGAGTGGACACCAATCAGCCCCAGCATTTT. This translates into CATSRVDTNQPQHF.

The rearrangement uses TRBV6-5 and TRBJ2-2; D remains ambiguous. From germline, CDR1 is MNHEY and CDR2 SVGAGI. This CDR3 region has 12 residues. Trimming removed 3 bases from V and 7 bases from J, with 6 bases in between. CDR3 protein: CASSYSGGELFF. The DNA for the CDR3 is TGTGCCAGCAGTTATTCGGGCGGGGAGCTGTTTTTT.